Described below is a single T cell receptor beta chain sequence and its context. Per the original data handling: Reference gene primer amplification yielded estimated nucleated cell counts. Generated by immunoSEQ multiplex PCR, the TCRdb table keeps only in-frame clones and is missing some. V, J and clone size are taken as reported in that table, and D and trimming were inferred from the DNA itself. The top ten hold 2.5% to 4% of the sample, which has some 350,000 clones, under 95% seen once. The CDR3 has 18 residues. Trimming cost V 3 bases and J 1 base; bases outside gene matches: 7. CDR1 MNHNS and CDR2 SASEGT come from the germline V gene. This sample stems from a study of blood T cell repertoires in COVID-19. At the level of the study: The United States, Italy and Spain supplied acute and convalescent COVID-19 samples. From T cells, B-cell-depleted T cells, or PBMCs came the material, which was cDNA or gDNA.

The chain uses TRBV6-1 and TRBJ2-5; TRBD2 matches at 14 bases. The sequence derives from a woman between 18 and 29 years old who had recovered from COVID-19. The sample was peripheral blood. CDR3: CASSDGTSGGHPQETQYF. For the CDR3, the DNA is TGTGCCAGCAGTGACGGGACTAGCGGGGGTCATCCCCAAGAGACCCAGTACTTC.